The 24 T cell receptor beta chains listed next were all sequenced from one sample in a study of regulatory T cells in long-lasting Graves disease. Specified time point: persistent/refractory GD, antithyroid drugs over 5 years with positive TRAb. PBMC-derived RNA was used for the TCR library. Relying on iRepertoire HTBI primers and Arm-PCR of CDR3 regions, the team built TCR beta libraries. TCRdb re-derived calls from the multiplex PCR reads in MiXCR, one entry per CDR3 protein. The data hold about 470,000 distinct CDR3 sequences, with more than 20% observed a single time. Sequenced here: peripheral blood mononuclear cells (PBMCs), sampled when the disease was refractory, from a patient treated with antithyroid drugs. The receptors were gathered from a female donor with Graves disease.

In its sample, this clonotype was seen many times. The chain's CDR3 is CASSFVRGWVYEQYF. For the CDR3, the DNA is TGTGCCAGCAGTTTCGTAAGGGGATGGGTCTACGAGCAGTACTTC. This chain uses TRBV27 with TRBJ2-7; tentatively, D is TRBD1 (5 bases). V lost 3 bases and J 3 bases, leaving 15 bases between the germline ends. The CDR3 extends over 15 amino acids. Germline CDR1 is MNHEY and CDR2 is SMNVEV (reference sequence).

This clonotype occurred a few times. V is TRBV29-1 and J is TRBJ1-1; D is uncertain. Germline V gene sequence: CDR1 SQVTM, CDR2 ANQGSEA. The CDR3 has 14 amino acids. V gave up 7 bases and J gave up 1 base, with 16 bases separating them. CDR3 sequence reads: CSAGHFGPNTEAFF. Written as DNA, the CDR3 is TGCAGCGCCGGGCACTTTGGTCCGAACACTGAAGCTTTCTTT.

This clonotype was counted many times. This chain uses TRBV2 with TRBJ2-5; D not resolved. Looked up from germline, CDR1 is SNHLY and CDR2 is FYNNEI. The CDR3 runs 10 residues. V lost 6 bases to trimming and J lost 5 bases, with 4 bases between them. The CDR3 loop is CASSRETQYF. The CDR3 DNA is TGTGCCAGCAGCCGGGAGACCCAGTACTTC.

This clonotype came up many times. This chain uses TRBV13 with TRBJ2-5, with unresolved D. The V end was cut by 4 bases, the J end by 1 base, with 16 bases between. The CDR3 is 16 amino acids. Germline V CDR1 and CDR2: PRHDT, FYEKMQ (reference sequence). In DNA form, the CDR3 reads TGTGCCAGCAGCTCAGACCGGACCCCTCTCCAAGAGACCCAGTACTTC. It yields the protein CASSSDRTPLQETQYF.

The chain links TRBV7-9 to TRBJ2-7; D is possibly TRBD2 (7 bases). V was cut by 1 base and J by 5 bases, with 12 bases left in between. From germline, CDR1 is SEHNR and CDR2 FQNEAQ (reference sequence). The CDR3 has 14 amino acids. CDR3 amino acids: CASSLVAGANEQYF. CDR3 DNA: TGTGCCAGCAGCTTAGTTGCGGGGGCGAACGAGCAGTACTTC.

The chain carries TRBV30 and TRBJ1-2, with 9 bases that match TRBD1. The CDR3 has 14 residues. The V gene end was trimmed by 2 bases and the J gene end by 4 bases; junction bases not matched to a gene: 5. Germline CDR1 GTSNPN, CDR2 SVGIG (reference sequence). The chain's CDR3 is CAWSTGQGTYGYTF. The CDR3 DNA reads as TGTGCCTGGAGTACGGGACAGGGTACCTATGGCTACACCTTC.

This clonotype has ten or more counts. The V gene is TRBV12-3 or TRBV12-4, the J gene TRBJ2-2; D might be TRBD2 (6 bases). The V and J ends lost 6 bases and 4 bases respectively, with 15 bases between them. The CDR3 loop spans 15 amino acids. CDR3 DNA: TGTGCCAGCAGCCCGGTCGGGAGTGGCACCGGGGAGCTGTTTTTT. It codes for CASSPVGSGTGELFF.

This clonotype was found a few times. The V call is TRBV14, the J call TRBJ2-7; 7 bases are a match to TRBD2. CDR3 length: 16 residues. Germline assignment: CDR1 SGHDN and CDR2 FVKESK. After removal of 1 base from V and 2 bases from J, the junction contained 8 bases not matched to a gene. CDR3: CASSQGERDPPYEQYF. In nucleotides, the CDR3 is TGTGCCAGCAGCCAAGGTGAGCGGGACCCTCCCTACGAGCAGTACTTC.

There are a few counts of this clonotype. V usage is TRBV2 and J usage is TRBJ2-3, with 9 bases matching TRBD1. V shed 4 bases, J shed 3 bases, and the junction held 2 bases outside the gene matches. In germline, CDR1 is SNHLY, CDR2 FYNNEI. The CDR3 extends over 14 amino acids. This chain's CDR3 is CASSADRGTDTQYF. The CDR3 DNA follows: TGTGCCAGCAGTGCGGACAGGGGAACAGATACGCAGTATTTT. Using reference TRBV2 and TRBJ2-3 for the parts outside the CDR3, the full variable domain is EPEVTQTPSHQVTQMGQEVILRCVPISNHLYFYWYRQILGQKVEFLVSFYNNEISEKSEIFDDQFSVERPDGSNFTLKIRSTKLEDSAMYFCASSADRGTDTQYFGPGTRLTVL.

This clonotype was picked up a small number of times. V usage is TRBV3-1 and J usage is TRBJ2-7, with D unclear. V was trimmed by 1 base and J by 4 bases, leaving 5 bases between them. The germline V gene has CDR1 LGHDT and CDR2 YNNKEL (reference sequence). This CDR3 comprises 12 residues. CDR3: CASSQGWYEQYF. DNA of the CDR3: TGTGCCAGCAGCCAAGGGTGGTACGAGCAGTACTTC.

This clonotype showed up just a few times. V is TRBV28 and J is TRBJ2-1; D unresolved. Trimming removed 2 bases at V and 6 bases at J, with 8 bases between. The germline V gene has CDR1 MDHEN and CDR2 SYDVKM. CDR3 length: 13 amino acids. The DNA for the CDR3 is TGTGCCAGCAGTTTAGCATCCCCCAATGAGCAGTTCTTC. This translates into CASSLASPNEQFF.

The J gene is TRBJ1-5, the V gene TRBV24-1, with D maybe TRBD1 (5 bases). The V gene lost 6 bases and the J gene lost 6 bases, with 14 bases spanning the gap. This CDR3 region has 14 residues. Germline CDR1 is KGHDR and CDR2 is SFDVKD. CDR3 loop: CATSSRASAQPQHF. Written as DNA, the CDR3 is TGTGCCACCAGTAGCAGGGCCAGCGCTCAGCCCCAGCATTTT.

This clonotype has a count of ten or more. The V gene is TRBV7-2, the J gene TRBJ1-2; a possible D gene is TRBD1 (5 bases). V was cut by 5 bases and J by 4 bases, with 29 bases left in between. Per the germline V gene, CDR1 is SGHTA and CDR2 is FQGNSA. The CDR3 extends over 19 amino acids. The CDR3 DNA reads as TGTGCCAGCAGCGCTAGTGGGGGAAGGTTCGGTCAGCGCCTCTATGGCTACACCTTC. Amino acids: CASSASGGRFGQRLYGYTF.

This chain connects TRBV5-5 to TRBJ2-1; maybe TRBD1 (6 bases). The CDR3 runs 13 residues. V lost 1 base and J lost 5, with 7 bases in between. Germline CDR1 and CDR2: SGHKS and YYEKEE (reference sequence). CDR3 residues: CASSLSGDNEQFF. The CDR3 bases are TGTGCCAGCAGCTTGTCAGGGGACAATGAGCAGTTCTTC.

The genes are TRBV5-1 and TRBJ2-2; 8 positions agree with TRBD2. V trimming: 6 bases; J trimming: 5 bases; junction bases outside the gene matches: 9. Germline values: CDR1 SGHRS, CDR2 YFSETQ. This CDR3 spans 15 amino acids. The DNA for the CDR3 is TGCGCCAGCAAGTCCAGCGGGAGTCGGACCGGGGAGCTGTTTTTT. Protein: CASKSSGSRTGELFF. The entire variable domain, with the rest obtained from reference TRBV5-1 and TRBJ2-2, is as follows: KAGVTQTPRYLIKTRGQQVTLSCSPISGHRSVSWYQQTPGQGLQFLFEYFSETQRNKGNFPGRFSGRQFSNSRSEMNVSTLELGDSALYLCASKSSGSRTGELFFGEGSRLTVL.

This clonotype was observed at least ten times. The gene calls are TRBV11-2 and TRBJ2-4, with D hard to call. The V end was cut by 6 bases, the J end by 2 bases, with 8 bases between. This CDR3 spans 13 amino acids. The germline gives CDR1 SGHAT, CDR2 FQNNGV. The CDR3 region has the DNA TGTGCCAGCAGTATAGGGACCAAAAACATTCAGTACTTC. Protein sequence: CASSIGTKNIQYF.

This clonotype was counted many times. This chain uses TRBV18 with TRBJ1-4; D not resolved. Germline V lookup: CDR1 KGHSH, CDR2 LQKENI. This CDR3 contains 12 residues. V was pared by 2 bases and J by 2 bases, with 0 bases between. This CDR3 is CASSPTNEKLFF. The CDR3 DNA is TGTGCCAGCTCACCAACTAATGAAAAACTGTTTTTT.

This clonotype came up a few times. This sequence joins TRBV25-1 and TRBJ1-2; D remains unclear. In germline, CDR1 is MGHDK, CDR2 SYGVNS. There are 11 residues in the CDR3. V was cut by 1 base and J by 7 bases, with 4 bases left in between. CDR3 coding DNA: TGTGCCAGCAGTGAATCGGTTGGCTACACCTTC. This gives the protein CASSESVGYTF.

The sample holds a few counts of this clonotype. The chain has TRBV30 and TRBJ1-3; TRBD1 is a possible D gene (6 bases). Germline V gene data show CDR1 as GTSNPN and CDR2 as SVGIG (reference sequence). Trimming cost V 0 bases and J 4 bases, with 13 bases left between them. The CDR3 contains 15 residues. The CDR3 DNA reads as TGTGCCTGGAGTGTACGCCGGACAGTGGGAAACACCATATATTTT. It translates to CAWSVRRTVGNTIYF.

The chain is built from TRBV6-1 and TRBJ1-5; TRBD1 is a possible D gene (5 bases). The length of the CDR3 is 13 residues. V dropped 6 bases and J dropped 4 bases, with 10 bases sitting between them. Germline V gene lookup returns CDR1 MNHNS and CDR2 SASEGT. CDR3 region: CASSSTENQPQHF. The CDR3 DNA is TGTGCCAGCAGCTCGACAGAGAATCAGCCCCAGCATTTT.

Remarks on this clonotype: A much larger clone is a single base away; this may be a read error. The chain combines TRBV20-1 with TRBJ1-6; unclear D gene. This CDR3 has 14 amino acids. Looked up from germline, CDR1 is DFQATT and CDR2 is SNEGSKA (reference sequence). This chain's CDR3 is CSARGQNYNSPLRF. The CDR3 nucleotides are TGCAGTGCTAGAGGGCAGAACTATAATTCACCCCTCCGCTTT.

This clonotype was seen a handful of times. The rearrangement links TRBV3-1 to TRBJ1-1; no clear D. The V gene's germline CDR1 is LGHDT and CDR2 YNNKEL (reference sequence). V dropped 1 base and J dropped 8 bases, with 5 bases sitting between them. The CDR3 spans 11 residues. The CDR3 here is CASSQAQEAFF. CDR3 sequence (DNA): TGTGCCAGCAGCCAAGCCCAGGAAGCTTTCTTT.

The J gene is TRBJ2-5, the V gene TRBV24-1; D may be TRBD1 (5 bases). Trimming left V 4 bases short and J 3 bases short, with 11 bases between. The germline gives CDR1 KGHDR, CDR2 SFDVKD. CDR3 length: 14 amino acids. CDR3 nucleotides: TGTGCCACCAGTGAACTGGGGCCCGAAGAGACCCAGTACTTC. Translated, it gives CATSELGPEETQYF.

This clonotype was seen a handful of times. The rearrangement links TRBV19 to TRBJ1-1; possibly TRBD1 for D (5 bases). Germline lookup yields CDR1 LNHDA and CDR2 SQIVND (reference sequence). The CDR3 consists of 15 residues. The V gene lost 3 bases and the J gene lost 1 base, with 12 bases spanning the gap. The CDR3 loop is CASSITGATNTEAFF. The CDR3 DNA follows: TGTGCCAGTAGTATCACCGGGGCTACGAACACTGAAGCTTTCTTT.